Below are 12 T cell receptor beta chains sequenced from a single sample in a study of blood T cell repertoires in COVID-19. Here immunoSEQ multiplex PCR was the method, and the copy in TCRdb shows in-frame clones only, minus some. Seen here are about 220,000 clones, roughly 84% observed once, and the top ten hold 3.6%. The sequenced sample was peripheral blood. The receptors here all came from a woman of 80 years or more with acute or convalescent COVID-19.

This clone turned up a few times. The same CDR3 can be traced to other DNA sequences in this sample. This rearrangement joins TRBV6-1 to TRBJ1-2; D may be TRBD1 (5 bases). Germline-derived CDR1 and CDR2 are MNHNS and SASEGT. V was shortened by 2 bases and J by 4 bases, with 8 bases between the two germline ends. This CDR3 is 13 amino acids long. The CDR3 DNA reads as TGTGCCAGCAGTGAACAGGGAAGCTATGGCTACACCTTC. Its translation is CASSEQGSYGYTF.

CDR3 amino acids: CASSYRQGARNTEAFF. Here the CDR3 DNA reads TGTGCCAGCAGCTATAGACAGGGGGCGAGGAACACTGAAGCTTTCTTT. The chain combines TRBV7-9 with TRBJ1-1, with 10 nucleotides matching TRBD1. Germline loops: CDR1 SEHNR, CDR2 FQNEAQ (reference sequence). The CDR3 sequence is 16 residues long. V lost 4 bases to trimming and J lost 1 base; unmatched junction nucleotides: 6.

V gene TRBV6-4 combines with J gene TRBJ2-2; no clear D gene. CDR1 is MRHNA and CDR2 is SNTAGT in the germline V gene. V shed 4 bases and J shed 2 bases, with 8 bases lying between them. This CDR3 spans 14 amino acids. The DNA for the CDR3 is TGTGCCAGCAGTGTACAGATCAACACCGGGGAGCTGTTTTTT. Translating gives CASSVQINTGELFF.

The gene calls are TRBV6-5 and TRBJ1-2; 7 bases are shared with TRBD1. The CDR3 length is 15 residues. The V and J ends lost 5 bases and 5 bases, in that order; junction bases with no gene match: 11. In germline, CDR1 is MNHEY, CDR2 SVGAGI. The CDR3 loop is CASSTDGTALYGYTF. CDR3 sequence (DNA): TGTGCCAGCAGTACCGATGGGACAGCCCTTTATGGCTACACCTTC.

The V and J genes are TRBV5-4 and TRBJ2-3, with TRBD2 matching 9 bases. The CDR3 covers 15 residues. Per germline, CDR1 SGHNT and CDR2 YYREEE (reference sequence). V shed 1 base, J shed 7 bases, and the junction held 7 bases outside the gene matches. CDR3 in amino acids: CASSLTSGGFNTQYF. The CDR3 nucleotides read TGTGCCAGCAGCTTGACCAGCGGGGGGTTCAATACGCAGTATTTT.

The genes are TRBV5-4 and TRBJ2-7; D is possibly TRBD2 (5 bases). CDR3 length: 11 residues. The germline gives CDR1 SGHNT, CDR2 YYREEE (reference sequence). The ends were cut back, 10 bases at V and 0 bases at J, with 8 bases in the middle. CDR3 residues: CAAEDSYEQYF. CDR3 in DNA: TGTGCCGCGGAGGACTCCTACGAGCAGTACTTC.

V usage is TRBV18 and J usage is TRBJ1-6, with D possibly being TRBD1 (5 bases). V dropped 2 bases and J dropped 7 bases, with 9 bases sitting between them. The CDR3 is 14 amino acids. Germline lookup yields CDR1 KGHSH and CDR2 LQKENI. The CDR3: CASSPDSGNSPLHF. In nucleotides, the CDR3 is TGTGCCAGCTCACCAGACAGTGGAAATTCACCCCTCCACTTT.

The rearrangement joins TRBV6-5 to TRBJ1-4; D perhaps matches TRBD1 (5 bases). Germline V lookup: CDR1 MNHEY, CDR2 SVGAGI. The CDR3 contains 14 residues. Trimming cost V 3 bases and J 4 bases, with 9 bases left between them. CDR3 DNA sequence: TGTGCCAGCAGTTATGGGGCGGTTAATGAAAAACTGTTTTTT. Protein: CASSYGAVNEKLFF.

This rearrangement joins TRBV12-3 or TRBV12-4 to TRBJ1-2; 8 nucleotides line up with TRBD1. V lost 5 bases and J lost 7; bases outside the gene matches: 6. The CDR3 is 13 amino acids. CDR3 amino acids: CASSTGGWGGYTF. The CDR3 DNA sequence: TGTGCCAGCAGTACAGGGGGTTGGGGTGGCTACACCTTC.

The chain's CDR3 is CSVTGFHEQFF. The CDR3 DNA follows: TGCAGTGTTACAGGGTTCCATGAGCAGTTCTTC. This chain links TRBV29-1 with TRBJ2-1; tentatively, D is TRBD1 (6 bases). CDR3 size: 11 residues. Germline V lookup: CDR1 SQVTM, CDR2 ANQGSEA.

The V and J genes are TRBV15 and TRBJ2-7; 9 positions match TRBD1. The CDR3 is 15 residues long. J lost 0 bases, V lost 8 bases, and 8 bases had no gene match. Per germline, CDR1 LNHNV and CDR2 YYDKDF (reference sequence). As DNA, the CDR3 is TGTGCCACCCGGCCCGGGACAGGGAGCTCCTACGAGCAGTACTTC. Amino acids: CATRPGTGSSYEQYF.

The chain employs TRBV19 and TRBJ1-2; 9 bases are a match to TRBD1. V dropped 7 bases and J dropped 1; count of bases not matched to a gene: 7. The CDR3 is 15 amino acids. Per germline, CDR1 LNHDA and CDR2 SQIVND (reference sequence). CDR3: CASTPGDRDNYGYTF. CDR3 in DNA: TGTGCCAGTACCCCTGGGGACAGGGATAACTATGGCTACACCTTC.